The 5 T cell receptor beta chains given below trace back to one sample, sequenced in a study of Graves' ophthalmopathy and Graves' hyperthyroidism. The study amplified TCR beta CDR3 regions using RNA transcripts. HTBI primers were used in a first-round RT-PCR, which preceded a second-round multiplex PCR. TCRdb reprocessed the multiplex PCR reads with MiXCR, giving one entry per CDR3 protein. The sample holds hundreds of thousands of distinct CDR3 sequences; 35% to 50% are singletons and the top ten take roughly 3.5%. The sample consisted of peripheral blood. These receptors were taken from an adult man with Graves' ophthalmopathy.

This clonotype was seen many times. One junction end disagrees with the germline gene, perhaps due to a read error. The rearrangement uses TRBV10-3 and TRBJ1-5; the match to TRBD1 covers 7 bases. Germline assignment: CDR1 ENHRY and CDR2 SYGVKD. The CDR3 contains 16 residues. The CDR3 nucleotides read TGTGCCAGCAGTGAAGCAGTCAGGGGGGACCGCCAGCCCCAGCATTTT. It specifies CASSEAVRGDRQPQHF.

This clonotype was observed at least ten times. This chain connects TRBV7-8 to TRBJ2-5; D gene ambiguous. V shed 5 bases and J shed 7 bases, with 11 bases lying between them. Germline CDR1 reads SGHVS; CDR2 reads FQNEAQ. There are 12 residues in the CDR3. This CDR3 is CASSPDPGTQYF. The CDR3 DNA reads TGTGCCAGCAGCCCGGACCCGGGGACCCAGTACTTC.

About this clonotype itself: It may be a read error: a sequence one base away is much more abundant. The chain couples TRBV7-3 to TRBJ2-6; no reliable D call. Germline loops: CDR1 SGHTA, CDR2 FQGTGA. The CDR3 runs 16 residues. This CDR3 is CAGSLTYLSGANVLTF. The CDR3 DNA reads TGTGCCGGCAGCTTAACGTACCTCTCTGGGGCCAACGTCCTGACTTTC.

About this clonotype: A much more abundant neighbour one base away suggests this may be a read error. The chain joins TRBV5-4 to TRBJ2-7; no clear D. Looked up from germline, CDR1 is SGHNT and CDR2 is YYREEE (reference sequence). The length of the CDR3 is 12 residues. The CDR3 bases are TGCGCCAGCAGCTCGCACCGTCCGGAGCAGTACTTC. Its protein is CASSSHRPEQYF.

V is TRBV2 and J is TRBJ1-1; no definite D call. This CDR3 is built from 14 residues. Per germline, CDR1 SNHLY and CDR2 FYNNEI. V was pared by 6 bases and J by 7 bases, with 18 bases between. The DNA for the CDR3 is TGTGCCAGCAGCGCGGAGGGAGGTTACAGTGAAGCTTTCTTT. It specifies CASSAEGGYSEAFF.